This T cell receptor (beta chain) was recovered during a study of blood T cell repertoires in COVID-19. Study background: Collection of acute and convalescent COVID-19 samples took place in the United States, Italy and Spain. From T cells, B-cell-depleted T cells, or PBMCs came the material, which was cDNA or gDNA.

Original processing notes: The authors estimated nucleated cell counts from reference gene primer amplification. Clones were read by immunoSEQ multiplex PCR, and TCRdb kept only the in-frame ones, dropping some. For V, J and clone size, that table is used; D and trimming come from the DNA. The sample consists of under 55,000 clones, around 90% of them appearing once. Germline assignment: CDR1 GTSNPN and CDR2 SVGIG (reference sequence). The CDR3 has 13 residues. V lost 5 bases and J 4 bases, leaving 11 bases between the germline ends. Material for sequencing was peripheral blood. The V and J genes are TRBV30 and TRBJ2-2, with D perhaps being TRBD1 or TRBD2 (6 bases each). This clonotype was sampled from a human donor in a cohort sampled during active COVID-19. The CDR3 sequence is CAWAGHGTGELFF. The DNA of the CDR3 is TGTGCCTGGGCGGGACACGGCACCGGGGAGCTGTTTTTT.